A single sample is the source of the 14 T cell receptor beta chains below, sequenced in a study of T cell repertoires in cytomegalovirus infection. Each CDR3 protein is one row after TCRdb ran MiXCR on the reads. The sample carries fewer than 250,000 distinct CDR3 sequences, 9% to 15% recorded once. Sequenced: PBMCs. Receptors were obtained from a human donor in good health (CMV status not recorded). Some clones in this sample may be carry-over from other donors' samples.

In its sample, this clonotype was seen many times. J is TRBJ1-1 and V is TRBV28; no clear D. CDR1 is MDHEN, CDR2 SYDVKM, per germline. The CDR3 spans 12 residues. Trimming shortened V by 6 bases and J by 2 bases, and 7 bases separated the two germline ends. DNA for the CDR3: TGTGCCAGCAGATATCCAAACACTGAAGCTTTCTTT. This sequence encodes CASRYPNTEAFF.

The chain has TRBV19 and TRBJ2-7; the D gene is possibly TRBD1 (6 bases). Germline V gene sequence: CDR1 LNHDA, CDR2 SQIVND (reference sequence). CDR3 length: 13 residues. V lost 5 bases to trimming and J lost 6 bases, with 14 bases between them. CDR3 amino acids: CASSPNRVGEQYF. The CDR3, as DNA: TGTGCCAGTAGTCCAAACAGGGTAGGCGAGCAGTACTTC.

The chain is built from TRBV20-1 and TRBJ2-2, with 7 nucleotides matching TRBD1. The CDR3 runs 16 residues. Germline V lookup: CDR1 DFQATT, CDR2 SNEGSKA (reference sequence). V was pared by 0 bases and J by 6 bases, with 10 bases of the junction left unmatched. The CDR3 reads CSARDPEGGSAGELFF. For the CDR3, the DNA is TGCAGTGCTAGAGATCCGGAAGGGGGCAGCGCCGGGGAGCTGTTTTTT.

This clonotype was detected many times. The chain links TRBV7-2 to TRBJ2-2; 8 bases line up with TRBD2. This CDR3 has 15 residues. Germline V gene data show CDR1 as SGHTA and CDR2 as FQGNSA. Trimming removed 6 bases from V and 3 bases from J; junction bases left unmatched: 6. CDR3 nucleotides: TGTGCCAGCAGTGCCGGGGGGGCCTACACCGGGGAGCTGTTTTTT. Translated, it gives CASSAGGAYTGELFF.

This clonotype was observed a few times. This chain joins TRBV28 and TRBJ1-1; weak D call: TRBD1 (5 bases). The germline V gene has CDR1 MDHEN and CDR2 SYDVKM. The CDR3 is 14 residues long. Deletions cut 10 bases from V and 5 bases from J, with 20 bases between. The CDR3 loop reads CAITGLPKSTEAFF. Written as DNA, the CDR3 is TGTGCCATAACAGGACTCCCGAAGAGTACTGAAGCTTTCTTT.

This clonotype was counted ten times or more. The rearrangement links TRBV20-1 to TRBJ2-2; 11 bases line up with TRBD1. This CDR3 has 15 residues. Looked up from germline, CDR1 is DFQATT and CDR2 is SNEGSKA (reference sequence). Losses at the gene ends were 1 base for V and 3 bases for J; bases not matched to a gene: 1. CDR3 sequence (DNA): TGCAGTGCTAGAGGGACAGGGGGCGACACCGGGGAGCTGTTTTTT. Protein: CSARGTGGDTGELFF.

This clonotype came up a few times. The genes are TRBV2 and TRBJ1-4, with a weak D call TRBD1 (5 bases). Trimming left V 1 base short and J 0 bases short, with 12 bases between. The germline CDR1 and CDR2 sequences are SNHLY and FYNNEI. The CDR3 runs 17 residues. CDR3 bases: TGTGCCAGCAGTGAAGGGCAGGGATACTCAACTAATGAAAAACTGTTTTTT. Encoded protein: CASSEGQGYSTNEKLFF.

This clonotype has at least ten counts. The chain recombines TRBV11-3 with TRBJ2-7, with 12 bases aligning to TRBD2. V shed 5 bases and J 3 bases; nucleotides not matched to a gene: 5. Germline V gene data show CDR1 as SGHNT and CDR2 as YENEEA. The CDR3 runs to 15 residues. Written as DNA, the CDR3 is TGTGCCAGCAGCCCCGGGACTAGCGGGCTCTACGAGCAGTACTTC. Encoded protein: CASSPGTSGLYEQYF.

This clonotype has a count of ten or more. The V and J genes are TRBV19 and TRBJ1-4, with D perhaps TRBD1 (5 bases). CDR1 and CDR2 (germline): LNHDA, SQIVND (reference sequence). Deletions cut 6 bases from V and 8 bases from J, with 16 bases between. The CDR3 length is 14 residues. CDR3 coding DNA: TGTGCCAGTAGCCCAGGGAGGGAGGCGGAAAAACTGTTTTTT. Translated, it gives CASSPGREAEKLFF.

The J gene is TRBJ2-3, the V gene TRBV28, with unresolved D. The ends were cut back, 2 bases at V and 0 bases at J, with 12 bases in the middle. This CDR3 has 16 residues. Germline CDR1 and CDR2: MDHEN and SYDVKM. CDR3 nucleotide sequence: TGTGCCAGCAGTTTAGGCTTCTCCTCTAGCACAGATACGCAGTATTTT. It translates to CASSLGFSSSTDTQYF.

The chain employs TRBV6-5 and TRBJ2-3; 7 bases align to TRBD1. J was trimmed by 6 bases and V by 5 bases; bases with no gene match: 5. The CDR3 runs to 13 residues. CDR1 and CDR2 from the germline V gene are MNHEY and SVGAGI. CDR3 residues: CASSPDREDTQYF. The CDR3, as DNA: TGTGCCAGCAGTCCCGACAGGGAGGATACGCAGTATTTT.

This clonotype occurred a few times. The chain uses TRBV6-2 or TRBV6-3 and TRBJ1-1; tentative D call: TRBD1 (5 bases). Looked up from germline, CDR1 is MNHEY and CDR2 is SVGEGT. V was pared by 2 bases and J by 0 bases, with 10 bases between. The CDR3 length is 15 residues. The CDR3: CASSYRGHMNTEAFF. The CDR3 DNA is TGTGCCAGCAGTTACAGGGGTCACATGAACACTGAAGCTTTCTTT.

This chain connects TRBV7-2 to TRBJ1-2, with 8 bases matching TRBD1. Germline assignment: CDR1 SGHTA and CDR2 FQGNSA. The junction had 11 bases not matched to a gene; V was cut back by 6 bases and J by 8 bases. The CDR3 extends over 14 amino acids. CDR3 DNA: TGTGCCAGCAGGAAAGGGCAGGGGGCTGGGGGCTACACCTTC. Translating gives CASRKGQGAGGYTF.

Only a few counts were recorded for this clonotype. The chain links TRBV15 to TRBJ2-4, with D perhaps matching TRBD1 or TRBD2 (5 bases each). This CDR3 is built from 15 residues. CDR1 and CDR2 (germline): LNHNV, YYDKDF (reference sequence). V was trimmed by 2 bases and J by 8 bases, leaving 16 bases between them. In DNA form, the CDR3 reads TGTGCCACCAGCAGACGTACAGGCGGGCAGGACATTCAGTACTTC. Protein product: CATSRRTGGQDIQYF.